This entry lists 5 T cell receptor beta chains sequenced from one sample in a study of cytomegalovirus exposure and HLA in healthy donors. PCR employed 60 Vbeta and 13 Jbeta primers. Data came from immunoSEQ multiplex PCR; TCRdb stores just in-frame clones and leaves some out. The table has around 80,000 clones, 62% seen once. Sequencing was done on a sample of PBMCs. Source of these receptors: a male donor in good health and CMV-seropositive.

The rearrangement joins TRBV4-3 to TRBJ2-5; no definite D call. The J call may not be correct, given that the DNA end is closer to TRBJ2-7. Germline V gene lookup returns CDR1 LGHNA and CDR2 YSLEER. The CDR3 contains 13 residues. CDR3 DNA sequence: TGCGCCAGCAGCCAAGACTACCTCCTCGAGCAGTACTTC. It codes for CASSQDYLLEQYF.

The CDR3 loop is CASSSGYNSPLHF. The CDR3, as DNA: TGTGCCAGCAGTTCAGGGTATAATTCACCCCTCCACTTT. The chain is built from TRBV5-8 and TRBJ1-6, with D tentatively TRBD1 (5 bases). CDR1 SGHTS and CDR2 YDEGEE come from the germline V gene. Between the trimmed V and J ends, which lost 5 bases and 4 bases, there was a span of 7 bases. CDR3 length equals 13 residues.

V gene TRBV15 combines with J gene TRBJ1-2; 7 bases fit TRBD1. Losses at the gene ends were 8 bases for V and 7 bases for J; bases not matched to a gene: 4. This CDR3 spans 11 amino acids. The germline V gene encodes CDR1 LNHNV and CDR2 YYDKDF (reference sequence). CDR3 region: CATGQEGGYTF. Here the CDR3 DNA reads TGTGCCACCGGACAGGAGGGTGGCTACACCTTC.

This clone was detected only a few times. This chain uses TRBV7-9 with TRBJ1-4, with TRBD1 identical over 7 bases. The germline CDR1 and CDR2 sequences are SEHNR and FQNEAQ (reference sequence). The CDR3 covers 16 residues. V shed 5 bases, J shed 4 bases, and the junction held 10 bases outside the gene matches. CDR3 in DNA: TGTGCCAGCAGCAGATTCGGGACAGACTTTAATGAAAAACTGTTTTTT. Translated, it gives CASSRFGTDFNEKLFF.

This chain joins TRBV28 and TRBJ2-1, with 11 positions matching TRBD2. The CDR3 length is 16 residues. Unmatched junction bases numbered 12, after V lost 4 bases and J lost 10 bases. The V gene's germline CDR1 is MDHEN and CDR2 SYDVKM. CDR3 DNA: TGTGCCAGCAGTTCCCCCCCGGGTAGCGGGAGGGGGGAGCAGTTCTTC. This sequence encodes CASSSPPGSGRGEQFF. The whole variable domain, remainder taken from reference TRBV28 and TRBJ2-1, is DVKVTQSSRYLVKRTGEKVFLECVQDMDHENMFWYRQDPGLGLRLIYFSYDVKMKEKGDIPEGYSVSREKKERFSLILESASTNQTSMYLCASSSPPGSGRGEQFFGPGTRLTVL.